The rows below give T cell receptor beta chains drawn from one sample of a study of cytomegalovirus exposure and HLA in healthy donors. The table came from immunoSEQ multiplex PCR; TCRdb's copy has only in-frame clones and leaves some out. The sample lists approximately 150,000 clones, 70% to 85% occurring once. Sequenced material: PBMCs. The receptors were sampled from a male donor in good health and CMV-seronegative. Both conserved end residues are part of each CDR3. The D gene is left open where the match is weak. Where a row states a size, it is once, few, many or the class of an expanded clone; other rows omit it.

CDR3nt: TGTGCCTGGAGTGGGGGGGAGAACAATCAGCCCCAGCATTTT; CDR3aa: CAWSGGENNQPQHF; v_gene: TRBV30; abundance: NA; j_gene: TRBJ1-5; d_gene: NA
CDR3nt: TGCAGCCTGTCCCGACTAGCGGGAGATTCCGAGACCCAGTACTTC; CDR3aa: CSLSRLAGDSETQYF; v_gene: TRBV29-1; abundance: NA; j_gene: TRBJ2-5; d_gene: TRBD2
CDR3nt: TGTGCCAGCTCACGAGAGGTAGGGGATGGCCGGCCCCAGCATTTT; CDR3aa: CASSREVGDGRPQHF; v_gene: TRBV18; abundance: NA; j_gene: TRBJ1-5; d_gene: NA
CDR3nt: TGTGCCTGGAGTTCGGCAGGAAAGTACACTGAAGCTTTCTTT; CDR3aa: CAWSSAGKYTEAFF; v_gene: TRBV30; abundance: NA; j_gene: TRBJ1-1; d_gene: NA
CDR3nt: TGTGCCTGGAAAGGCGGACACCCCTACGAGCAGTACTTC; CDR3aa: CAWKGGHPYEQYF; v_gene: TRBV30; abundance: NA; j_gene: TRBJ2-7; d_gene: NA
CDR3nt: TGTGCCAGCAGCCAAGGGGCTAGCGGGATTCCCGGGGAGCTGTTTTTT; CDR3aa: CASSQGASGIPGELFF; v_gene: TRBV4-2; abundance: few; j_gene: TRBJ2-2; d_gene: TRBD2
CDR3nt: TGTGCCAGCAGCCCGGCGGGGACAGGGAATCGCACCGGGGAGCTGTTTTTT; CDR3aa: CASSPAGTGNRTGELFF; v_gene: TRBV9; abundance: NA; j_gene: TRBJ2-2; d_gene: TRBD1
CDR3nt: TGTGCCAGCAGTGACGGGAGCCTAGTCACAGATACGCAGTATTTT; CDR3aa: CASSDGSLVTDTQYF; v_gene: TRBV6-4; abundance: NA; j_gene: TRBJ2-3; d_gene: NA
CDR3nt: TGTGCCAGCAGTGGCAGCGGTGAGCAGTTCTTC; CDR3aa: CASSGSGEQFF; v_gene: TRBV2; abundance: NA; j_gene: TRBJ2-1; d_gene: NA
CDR3nt: TGTGCCAGCATACGGGGTATTCAAGAGACCCAGTACTTC; CDR3aa: CASIRGIQETQYF; v_gene: TRBV6-1; abundance: NA; j_gene: TRBJ2-5; d_gene: NA
CDR3nt: TGCGCCAGCAGCCAAGGGGGGCTTGGCACTGAAGCTTTCTTT; CDR3aa: CASSQGGLGTEAFF; v_gene: TRBV4-3; abundance: NA; j_gene: TRBJ1-1; d_gene: NA
CDR3nt: TGCGCCAGCAGCTACTCGAGCACCTCCTACAATGAGCAGTTCTTC; CDR3aa: CASSYSSTSYNEQFF; v_gene: TRBV5-1; abundance: few; j_gene: TRBJ2-1; d_gene: NA
CDR3nt: TGTGCCAGCAGTGAAGCAACTAGCGGGAGGGCGAGCTCCTACGAGCAGTACTTC; CDR3aa: CASSEATSGRASSYEQYF; v_gene: TRBV6-1; abundance: NA; j_gene: TRBJ2-7; d_gene: TRBD2
CDR3nt: TGTGCCAGCAGCTTATTAATCCATGAGCAGTTCTTC; CDR3aa: CASSLLIHEQFF; v_gene: TRBV7-9; abundance: NA; j_gene: TRBJ2-1; d_gene: NA
CDR3nt: TGTGCCAGCCGGAGCCCCAGCTCCTACAATGAGCAGTTCTTC; CDR3aa: CASRSPSSYNEQFF; v_gene: TRBV2; abundance: NA; j_gene: TRBJ2-1; d_gene: NA
CDR3nt: TGTGCCAGCAGCTGGACAGGGACGGGCAATGAGCAGTTCTTC; CDR3aa: CASSWTGTGNEQFF; v_gene: TRBV7-6; abundance: once; j_gene: TRBJ2-1; d_gene: TRBD1